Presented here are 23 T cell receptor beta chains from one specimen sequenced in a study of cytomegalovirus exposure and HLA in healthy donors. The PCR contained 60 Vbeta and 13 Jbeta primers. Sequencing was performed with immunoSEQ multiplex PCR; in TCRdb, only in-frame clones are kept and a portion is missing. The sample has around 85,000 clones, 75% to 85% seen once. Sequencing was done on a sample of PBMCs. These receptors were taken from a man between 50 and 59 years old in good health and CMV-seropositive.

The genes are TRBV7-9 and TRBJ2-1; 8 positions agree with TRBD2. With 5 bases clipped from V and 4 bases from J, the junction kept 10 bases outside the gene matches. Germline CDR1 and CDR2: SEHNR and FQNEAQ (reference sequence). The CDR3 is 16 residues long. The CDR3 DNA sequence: TGTGCCAGCAGCCCTCGGGCGGGAGGTGTGTACAATGAGCAGTTCTTC. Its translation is CASSPRAGGVYNEQFF.

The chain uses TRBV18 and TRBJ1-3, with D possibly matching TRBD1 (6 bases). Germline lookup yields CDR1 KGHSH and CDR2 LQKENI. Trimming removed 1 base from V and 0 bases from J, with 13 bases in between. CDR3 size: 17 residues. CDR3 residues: CASSPRQGPSSGNTIYF. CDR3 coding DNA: TGTGCCAGCTCACCACGTCAGGGGCCCAGCTCTGGAAACACCATATATTTT.

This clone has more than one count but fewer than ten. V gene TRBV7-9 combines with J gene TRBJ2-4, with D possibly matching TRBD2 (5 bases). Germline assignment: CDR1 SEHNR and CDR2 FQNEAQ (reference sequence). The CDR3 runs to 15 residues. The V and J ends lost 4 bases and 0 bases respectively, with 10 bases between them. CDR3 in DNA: TGTGCCAGCAGCTCGGGGTTCTTAGCCAAAAACATTCAGTACTTC. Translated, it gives CASSSGFLAKNIQYF.

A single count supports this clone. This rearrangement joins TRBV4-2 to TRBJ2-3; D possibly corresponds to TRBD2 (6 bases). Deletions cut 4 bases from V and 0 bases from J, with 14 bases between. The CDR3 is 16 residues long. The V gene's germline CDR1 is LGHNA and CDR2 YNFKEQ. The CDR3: CASSRVGGPSTDTQYF. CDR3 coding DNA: TGTGCCAGCAGCCGGGTGGGGGGTCCTAGCACAGATACGCAGTATTTT.

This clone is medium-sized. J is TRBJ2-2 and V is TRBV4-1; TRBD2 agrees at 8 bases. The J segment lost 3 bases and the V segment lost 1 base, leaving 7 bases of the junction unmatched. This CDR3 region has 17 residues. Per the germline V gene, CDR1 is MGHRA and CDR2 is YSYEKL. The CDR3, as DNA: TGCGCCAGCAGCCAAGTGGAGCGGGAGTTACACACCGGGGAGCTGTTTTTT. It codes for CASSQVERELHTGELFF.

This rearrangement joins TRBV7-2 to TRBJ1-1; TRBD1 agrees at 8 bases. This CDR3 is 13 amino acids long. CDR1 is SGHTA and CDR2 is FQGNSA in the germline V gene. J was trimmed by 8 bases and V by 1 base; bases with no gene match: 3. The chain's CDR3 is CASSLDRTGEAFF. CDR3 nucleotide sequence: TGTGCCAGCAGCTTAGATAGGACAGGGGAAGCTTTCTTT.

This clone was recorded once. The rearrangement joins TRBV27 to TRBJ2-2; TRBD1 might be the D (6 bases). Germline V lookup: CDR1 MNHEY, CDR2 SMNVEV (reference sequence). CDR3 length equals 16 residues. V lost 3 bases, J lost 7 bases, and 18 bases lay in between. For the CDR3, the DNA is TGTGCCAGCAGTTTTTGGGGGCCAGGAAGCCTCGGGGAGCTGTTTTTT. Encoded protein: CASSFWGPGSLGELFF.

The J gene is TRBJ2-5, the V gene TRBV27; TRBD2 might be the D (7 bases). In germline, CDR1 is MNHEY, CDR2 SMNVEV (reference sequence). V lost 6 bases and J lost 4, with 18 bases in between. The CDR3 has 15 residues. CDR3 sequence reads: CASRPQGLPRETQYF. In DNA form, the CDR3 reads TGTGCCAGCAGACCACAGGGACTACCCCGAGAGACCCAGTACTTC.

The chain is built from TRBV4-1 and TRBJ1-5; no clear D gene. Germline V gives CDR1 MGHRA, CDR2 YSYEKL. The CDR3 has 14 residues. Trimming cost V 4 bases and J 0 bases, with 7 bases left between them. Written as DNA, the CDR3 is TGCGCCAGCAGCCTTCGACTTAGCAATCAGCCCCAGCATTTT. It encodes CASSLRLSNQPQHF.

The CDR3 sequence: CASSLTGTRAAGDIQYF. The DNA of the CDR3 is TGTGCCAGCAGCCTCACCGGGACCAGGGCCGCGGGAGACATTCAGTACTTC. J is TRBJ2-4 and V is TRBV7-2, with 7 nucleotides matching TRBD2. Unmatched junction bases numbered 18, after V lost 5 bases and J lost 8 bases. Germline V CDR1 and CDR2: SGHTA, FQGNSA. The CDR3 runs to 17 residues.

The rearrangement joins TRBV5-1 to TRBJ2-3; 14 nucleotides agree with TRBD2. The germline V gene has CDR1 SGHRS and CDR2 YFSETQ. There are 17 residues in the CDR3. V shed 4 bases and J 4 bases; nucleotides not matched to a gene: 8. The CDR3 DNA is TGCGCCAGCAGCCCTGGGACTAGCGGGAGTACGGCAGATACGCAGTATTTT. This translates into CASSPGTSGSTADTQYF.

The CDR3 spells CASSLGSGRASEQFF. CDR3 DNA sequence: TGCGCCAGCAGCTTGGGTAGCGGGAGGGCCTCTGAGCAGTTCTTC. This chain joins TRBV5-1 and TRBJ2-1; 11 bases align to TRBD2. The V gene's germline CDR1 is SGHRS and CDR2 YFSETQ. J was trimmed by 9 bases and V by 0 bases; bases with no gene match: 5. The CDR3 covers 15 residues. The complete variable domain, with remaining parts taken from reference TRBV5-1 and TRBJ2-1, reads KAGVTQTPRYLIKTRGQQVTLSCSPISGHRSVSWYQQTPGQGLQFLFEYFSETQRNKGNFPGRFSGRQFSNSRSEMNVSTLELGDSALYLCASSLGSGRASEQFFGPGTRLTVL.

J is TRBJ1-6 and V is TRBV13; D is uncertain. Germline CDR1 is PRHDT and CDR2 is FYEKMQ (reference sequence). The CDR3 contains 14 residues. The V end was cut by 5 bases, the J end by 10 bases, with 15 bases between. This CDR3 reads CASSGREDGSPLHF. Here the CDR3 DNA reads TGTGCCAGCAGCGGGAGGGAGGACGGGTCACCCCTCCACTTT.

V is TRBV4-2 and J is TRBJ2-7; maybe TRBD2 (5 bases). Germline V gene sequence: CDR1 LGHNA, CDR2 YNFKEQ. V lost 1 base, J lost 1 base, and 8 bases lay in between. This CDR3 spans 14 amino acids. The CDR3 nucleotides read TGTGCCAGCAGCCAAGTCGGGGAGTCCTACGAGCAGTACTTC. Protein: CASSQVGESYEQYF.

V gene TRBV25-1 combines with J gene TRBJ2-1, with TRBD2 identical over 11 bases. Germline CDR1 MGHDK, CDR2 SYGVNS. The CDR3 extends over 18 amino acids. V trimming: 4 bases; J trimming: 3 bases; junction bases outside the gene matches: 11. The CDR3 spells CASSAPRLAGPFYNEQFF. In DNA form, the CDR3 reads TGTGCCAGCAGTGCCCCAAGACTAGCGGGACCCTTCTACAATGAGCAGTTCTTC.

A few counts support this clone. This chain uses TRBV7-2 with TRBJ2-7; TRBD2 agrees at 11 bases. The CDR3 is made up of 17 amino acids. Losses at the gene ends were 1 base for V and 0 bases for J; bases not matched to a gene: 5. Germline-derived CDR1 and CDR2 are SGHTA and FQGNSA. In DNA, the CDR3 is TGTGCCAGCAGCTTAGAGGTTCTAGCGGGAGGCTCCTACGAGCAGTACTTC. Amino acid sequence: CASSLEVLAGGSYEQYF. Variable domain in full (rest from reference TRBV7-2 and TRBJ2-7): GAGVSQSPSNKVTEKGKDVELRCDPISGHTALYWYRQSLGQGLEFLIYFQGNSAPDKSGLPSDRFSAERTGGSVSTLTIQRTQQEDSAVYLCASSLEVLAGGSYEQYFGPGTRLTVT.

The CDR3: CASSLVIQGGEKLFF. The CDR3 bases are TGTGCCAGCAGCTTGGTAATCCAGGGTGGTGAAAAACTGTTTTTT. The rearrangement joins TRBV5-4 to TRBJ1-4; D is possibly TRBD1 (5 bases). Germline values: CDR1 SGHNT, CDR2 YYREEE (reference sequence). The CDR3 length is 15 residues. Trimming cost V 0 bases and J 7 bases, with 13 bases left between them.

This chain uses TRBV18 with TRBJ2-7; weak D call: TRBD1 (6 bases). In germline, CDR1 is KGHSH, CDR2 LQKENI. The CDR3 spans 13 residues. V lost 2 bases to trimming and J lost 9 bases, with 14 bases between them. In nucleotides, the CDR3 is TGTGCCAGCTCACCAGGGCGACAGGCCGCGCAGTACTTC. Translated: CASSPGRQAAQYF.

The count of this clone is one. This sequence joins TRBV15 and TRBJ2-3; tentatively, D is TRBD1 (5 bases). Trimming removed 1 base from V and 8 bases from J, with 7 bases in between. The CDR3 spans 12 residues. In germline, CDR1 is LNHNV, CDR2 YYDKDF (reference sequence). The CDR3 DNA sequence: TGTGCCACCAGCAGAGTGGGGCCTACGCAGTATTTT. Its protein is CATSRVGPTQYF. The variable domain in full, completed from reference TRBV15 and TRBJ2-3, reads DAMVIQNPRYQVTQFGKPVTLSCSQTLNHNVMYWYQQKSSQAPKLLFHYYDKDFNNEADTPDNFQSRRPNTSFCFLDIRSPGLGDTAMYLCATSRVGPTQYFGPGTRLTVL.

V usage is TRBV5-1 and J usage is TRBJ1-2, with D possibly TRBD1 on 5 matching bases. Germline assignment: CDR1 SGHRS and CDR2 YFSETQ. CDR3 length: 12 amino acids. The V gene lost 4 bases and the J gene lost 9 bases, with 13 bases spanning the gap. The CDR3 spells CASSEPGDRYTF. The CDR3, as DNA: TGCGCCAGCAGCGAGCCGGGGGATCGCTACACCTTC. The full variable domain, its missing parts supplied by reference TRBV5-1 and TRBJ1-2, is KAGVTQTPRYLIKTRGQQVTLSCSPISGHRSVSWYQQTPGQGLQFLFEYFSETQRNKGNFPGRFSGRQFSNSRSEMNVSTLELGDSALYLCASSEPGDRYTFGSGTRLTVV.

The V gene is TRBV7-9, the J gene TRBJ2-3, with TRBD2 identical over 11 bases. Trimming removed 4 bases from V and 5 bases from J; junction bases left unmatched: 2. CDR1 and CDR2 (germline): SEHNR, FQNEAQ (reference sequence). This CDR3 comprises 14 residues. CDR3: CASSSGLAGDTQYF. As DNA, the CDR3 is TGTGCCAGCAGCTCCGGACTAGCGGGAGATACGCAGTATTTT. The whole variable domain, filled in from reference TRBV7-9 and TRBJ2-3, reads DTGVSQNPRHKITKRGQNVTFRCDPISEHNRLYWYRQTLGQGPEFLTYFQNEAQLEKSRLLSDRFSAERPKGSFSTLEIQRTEQGDSAMYLCASSSGLAGDTQYFGPGTRLTVL.

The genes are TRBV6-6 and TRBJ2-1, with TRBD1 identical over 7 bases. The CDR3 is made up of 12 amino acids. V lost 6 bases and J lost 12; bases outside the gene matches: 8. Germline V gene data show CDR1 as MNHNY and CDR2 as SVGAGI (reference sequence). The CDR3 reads CASSTGTAGQFF. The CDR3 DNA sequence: TGTGCCAGCAGCACCGGGACAGCAGGGCAGTTCTTC.

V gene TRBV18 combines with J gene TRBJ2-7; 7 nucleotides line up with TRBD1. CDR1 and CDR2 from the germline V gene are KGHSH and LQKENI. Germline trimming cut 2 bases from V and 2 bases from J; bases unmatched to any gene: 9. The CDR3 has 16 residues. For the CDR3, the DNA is TGTGCCAGCTCACCAACCCGGGACAGTAACACCTACGAGCAGTACTTC. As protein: CASSPTRDSNTYEQYF.